This T cell receptor (beta chain) was sequenced for a study of blood T cell repertoires in COVID-19. Study in general: The study drew acute and convalescent COVID-19 samples from the United States, Italy and Spain.

The assay was immunoSEQ multiplex PCR, and TCRdb's table has in-frame clones only and misses some. Here the sample spans more than 110,000 clones, about 86% being singletons. Sequencing was performed on peripheral blood. This sequence originates from a human donor in a cohort sampled during active COVID-19.

DNA of the CDR3: TGTGCCATCAGTTGGCAGGACTATGGCTACACCTTC. Amino acids: CAISWQDYGYTF. V is TRBV10-3 and J is TRBJ1-2, with D uncertain. The CDR3 length is 12 residues. Germline loops: CDR1 ENHRY, CDR2 SYGVKD. Between the trimmed V and J ends, which lost 5 bases and 3 bases, there was a span of 7 bases.